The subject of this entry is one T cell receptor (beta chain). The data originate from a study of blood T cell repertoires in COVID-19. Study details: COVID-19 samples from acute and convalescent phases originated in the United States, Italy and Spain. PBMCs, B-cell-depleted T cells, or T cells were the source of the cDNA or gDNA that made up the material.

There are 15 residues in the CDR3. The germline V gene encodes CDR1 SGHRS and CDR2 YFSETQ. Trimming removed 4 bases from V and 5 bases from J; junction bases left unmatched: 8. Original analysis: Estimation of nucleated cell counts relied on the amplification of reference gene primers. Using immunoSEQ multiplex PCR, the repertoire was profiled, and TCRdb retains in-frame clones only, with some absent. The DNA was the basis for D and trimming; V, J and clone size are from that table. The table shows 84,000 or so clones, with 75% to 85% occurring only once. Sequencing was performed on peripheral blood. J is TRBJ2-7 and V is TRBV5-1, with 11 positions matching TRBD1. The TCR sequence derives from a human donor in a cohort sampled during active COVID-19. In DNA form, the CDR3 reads TGCGCCAGCAGCCTTGATGGACAGGGGGCCCACGAGCAGTACTTC. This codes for CASSLDGQGAHEQYF.